This passage covers 27 T cell receptor beta chains from one sample sequenced in a study of beta chain features in type 1 diabetes. As every portion of the isolated RNA was reverse transcribed, the sequencing read expressed TCRB transcripts. Sequencing was performed with immunoSEQ multiplex PCR; in TCRdb, only in-frame clones are kept and a portion is missing. The data show fewer than 650,000 clones, about a sixth seen once. Material: naive CD4+ T cells from blood. The receptor source for this set is a young man in good health.

The table lists this clone with a few counts. The chain couples TRBV19 to TRBJ2-5, with a tentative D call TRBD1 (5 bases). The germline V gene encodes CDR1 LNHDA and CDR2 SQIVND (reference sequence). V was clipped by 4 bases and J by 1 base, with 16 bases between them. The CDR3 is 16 amino acids. This CDR3 reads CASSTSGRAIQETQYF. In nucleotides, the CDR3 is TGTGCCAGTAGTACATCGGGCAGGGCCATCCAAGAGACCCAGTACTTC.

This clone was observed a few times. Different DNA sequences within this sample yield the same CDR3. V gene TRBV7-9 combines with J gene TRBJ1-1; D remains unclear. This CDR3 is built from 13 residues. Germline-derived CDR1 and CDR2 are SEHNR and FQNEAQ (reference sequence). The V and J ends lost 2 bases and 2 bases respectively, with 6 bases between them. The CDR3, as DNA: TGTGCCAGCAGCTTACTGGTTAACACTGAAGCTTTCTTT. Translation: CASSLLVNTEAFF.

This clone was observed a few times. The chain uses TRBV27 and TRBJ1-5; no reliable D call. The V end lost 0 bases, the J end lost 6 bases, and 9 bases lay between the germline ends. Per germline, CDR1 MNHEY and CDR2 SMNVEV (reference sequence). The length of the CDR3 is 14 residues. DNA for the CDR3: TGTGCCAGCAGTTTATCAGGGTCGAGTCAGCCCCAGCATTTT. Residues: CASSLSGSSQPQHF.

The chain employs TRBV5-5 and TRBJ1-2; D is ambiguous. CDR3 length: 15 amino acids. CDR1 is SGHKS, CDR2 YYEKEE, per germline (reference sequence). The germline V and J ends were trimmed by 0 bases and 0 bases, with 9 bases remaining between them. The CDR3 region has the DNA TGTGCCAGCAGCTTGGGGACGGGGACTAACTATGGCTACACCTTC. This gives the protein CASSLGTGTNYGYTF.

V and J are TRBV28 and TRBJ2-1, with 12 nucleotides matching TRBD2. With 5 bases clipped from V and 5 bases from J, the junction kept 7 bases outside the gene matches. The CDR3 has 16 amino acids. Germline V lookup: CDR1 MDHEN, CDR2 SYDVKM. DNA of the CDR3: TGTGCCAGCAGTGTATTGACTAGCGGGGGCAACAATGAGCAGTTCTTC. It encodes CASSVLTSGGNNEQFF.

The V gene is TRBV10-3, the J gene TRBJ2-7; TRBD1 agrees at 8 bases. Trimming cost V 10 bases and J 0 bases; bases outside gene matches: 11. The CDR3 length is 15 residues. The germline gives CDR1 ENHRY, CDR2 SYGVKD. CDR3 nucleotide sequence: TGTGCCACCAACCAGGGGGCAACGGTCTCCTACGAGCAGTACTTC. Translation: CATNQGATVSYEQYF.

Only a few counts were recorded for this clone. The chain is built from TRBV10-3 and TRBJ2-2; 7 positions match TRBD2. The germline gives CDR1 ENHRY, CDR2 SYGVKD. V was pared by 6 bases and J by 3 bases, with 1 base of the junction left unmatched. This CDR3 has 13 amino acids. The CDR3: CAISGLDTGELFF. CDR3 coding DNA: TGTGCCATCAGCGGACTAGACACCGGGGAGCTGTTTTTT.

This clone has only a few counts. CDR3 in DNA: TGTGCCAGCAGGCCGACTGGCGCCACCCCTAATGAGCAGTTCTTC. The encoded protein is CASRPTGATPNEQFF. The chain combines TRBV7-9 with TRBJ2-1; D ambiguous. The CDR3 length is 15 residues. V shed 6 bases and J shed 7 bases, with 19 bases lying between them. Germline CDR1 reads SEHNR; CDR2 reads FQNEAQ (reference sequence).

This clone turned up a few times. The V gene is TRBV7-3, the J gene TRBJ2-7, with TRBD1 as a possible D gene (6 bases). This CDR3 region has 13 residues. The germline V and J ends were trimmed by 5 bases and 3 bases, with 11 bases remaining between them. Germline assignment: CDR1 SGHTA and CDR2 FQGTGA. In DNA form, the CDR3 reads TGTGCCAGCAGCGCCGGACAGATCTACGAGCAGTACTTC. It specifies CASSAGQIYEQYF.

This clone was recorded a few times. The chain is built from TRBV7-3 and TRBJ2-3; TRBD1 is a possible D gene (6 bases). The CDR3 has 12 residues. Germline-derived CDR1 and CDR2 are SGHTA and FQGTGA. V was shortened by 2 bases and J by 10 bases, with 10 bases between the two germline ends. The CDR3 sequence is CASSLLQGAQYF. The CDR3 DNA reads as TGTGCCAGCAGCTTATTACAGGGTGCGCAGTATTTT.

The chain employs TRBV28 and TRBJ2-3; TRBD2 matches 7 bases. Germline CDR1 is MDHEN and CDR2 is SYDVKM. After removal of 6 bases from V and 1 base from J, the junction contained 7 bases not matched to a gene. The CDR3 consists of 15 residues. The CDR3 region is CASSQAGEGTDTQYF. CDR3 nucleotide sequence: TGTGCCAGCAGCCAGGCGGGGGAAGGCACAGATACGCAGTATTTT.

As DNA, the CDR3 is TGTGCCAGCCGGAGGGAGGGACAGGGGATCCATGGCTACACCTTC. Encoded protein: CASRREGQGIHGYTF. V usage is TRBV7-8 and J usage is TRBJ1-2; 10 bases align to TRBD1. The CDR3 is 15 amino acids. CDR1 is SGHVS, CDR2 FQNEAQ, per germline. Trimming took 8 bases from V and 6 from J; bases not matched to a gene: 12.

This clone was seen a few times. The V gene is TRBV7-3, the J gene TRBJ2-7; maybe TRBD2 (5 bases). The CDR3 has 14 amino acids. V lost 2 bases and J 6 bases, leaving 14 bases between the germline ends. Germline V gene data show CDR1 as SGHTA and CDR2 as FQGTGA. DNA for the CDR3: TGTGCCAGCAGCTTATCCTACCTTGGGAGCGAGCAGTACTTC. Its translation: CASSLSYLGSEQYF.

Details on this clone: Just one base apart from a much larger clone, this may be a read error. The J gene is TRBJ2-3, the V gene TRBV7-9; D ambiguous. The V gene's germline CDR1 is SEHNR and CDR2 FQNEAQ (reference sequence). CDR3 length: 11 amino acids. Trimming left V 5 bases short and J 5 bases short, with 5 bases between. The CDR3 nucleotides are TGTGCCAGCAGCCGACGAGATACGCAGTATTTT. It yields the protein CASSRRDTQYF.

This clone was counted a few times. The chain links TRBV7-9 to TRBJ1-1; D might be TRBD1 (6 bases). V lost 2 bases and J lost 3, with 13 bases in between. The CDR3 has 15 amino acids. Germline V gene data show CDR1 as SEHNR and CDR2 as FQNEAQ (reference sequence). The CDR3 DNA follows: TGTGCCAGCAGCTTAAAAGGACAGAAATACACTGAAGCTTTCTTT. Protein sequence: CASSLKGQKYTEAFF. Full variable domain (missing parts from reference TRBV7-9 and TRBJ1-1): DTGVSQNPRHKITKRGQNVTFRCDPISEHNRLYWYRQTLGQGPEFLTYFQNEAQLEKSRLLSDRFSAERPKGSFSTLEIQRTEQGDSAMYLCASSLKGQKYTEAFFGQGTRLTVV.

This sequence joins TRBV19 and TRBJ1-1, with TRBD1 as a possible D gene (5 bases). The germline V gene encodes CDR1 LNHDA and CDR2 SQIVND (reference sequence). Trimming cost V 3 bases and J 1 base, with 9 bases left between them. The CDR3 totals 14 residues. Here the CDR3 DNA reads TGTGCCAGTAGTATCCTGGGGGGGAACACTGAAGCTTTCTTT. Translation: CASSILGGNTEAFF.

This chain joins TRBV30 and TRBJ2-3; D might be TRBD2 (5 bases). This CDR3 region has 15 residues. V dropped 2 bases and J dropped 0 bases, with 12 bases sitting between them. CDR1 GTSNPN and CDR2 SVGIG come from the germline V gene (reference sequence). This CDR3 is CAWSTAGKSTDTQYF. CDR3 DNA: TGTGCCTGGAGTACGGCCGGGAAAAGCACAGATACGCAGTATTTT.

A few counts support this clone. Other DNA sequences in the sample encode the same CDR3. This chain links TRBV4-2 with TRBJ1-5; 8 bases match TRBD1. With V trimmed by 1 base and J by 2 bases, 1 base remained unmatched. Germline values: CDR1 LGHNA, CDR2 YNFKEQ. This CDR3 has 15 residues. CDR3 nucleotide sequence: TGTGCCAGCAGCCAAGTGGACAGGGGCAATCAGCCCCAGCATTTT. Translated: CASSQVDRGNQPQHF.

The V call is TRBV5-4, the J call TRBJ1-5; D uncertain. The length of the CDR3 is 14 residues. The germline V gene encodes CDR1 SGHNT and CDR2 YYREEE (reference sequence). Trimming took off 0 bases at V and 2 bases at J, with 6 bases between the two ends. CDR3 sequence: CASSLEGGNQPQHF. CDR3 DNA: TGTGCCAGCAGCTTGGAGGGAGGCAATCAGCCCCAGCATTTT.

V usage is TRBV7-2 and J usage is TRBJ2-7; TRBD2 matches at 9 bases. Germline V gene lookup returns CDR1 SGHTA and CDR2 FQGNSA. V lost 2 bases and J lost 4; bases outside the gene matches: 6. This CDR3 has 15 residues. CDR3 in amino acids: CASSLMRSGGYEQYF. The CDR3 DNA follows: TGTGCCAGCAGCTTAATGCGTAGCGGGGGTTACGAGCAGTACTTC.

The CDR3 bases are TGCGCCAGCAACCCTCTAGTGGGGGAAACGTATACGCAGTATTTT. Protein sequence: CASNPLVGETYTQYF. The chain has TRBV4-1 and TRBJ2-3; D may be TRBD1 or TRBD2 (5 bases each). Germline V gene lookup returns CDR1 MGHRA and CDR2 YSYEKL. V gave up 7 bases and J gave up 7 bases, with 21 bases separating them. This CDR3 is 15 amino acids long.

As for this clone: Different DNA sequences within this sample yield the same CDR3. The V and J genes are TRBV28 and TRBJ2-7; D is undetermined. The CDR3 length is 11 residues. V was shortened by 2 bases and J by 5 bases, with 4 bases between the two germline ends. Germline-derived CDR1 and CDR2 are MDHEN and SYDVKM. In DNA form, the CDR3 reads TGTGCCAGCAGTTTAGTCAACGAGCAGTACTTC. Protein sequence: CASSLVNEQYF.

J is TRBJ2-7 and V is TRBV7-2; D remains ambiguous. This CDR3 spans 13 amino acids. Trimming shortened V by 4 bases and J by 0 bases, and 7 bases separated the two germline ends. The germline V gene encodes CDR1 SGHTA and CDR2 FQGNSA. The CDR3 protein is CASSSWGSYEQYF. For the CDR3, the DNA is TGTGCCAGCAGCTCTTGGGGCTCCTACGAGCAGTACTTC.

In this sample, this clone turned up a few times. V is TRBV28 and J is TRBJ1-1; D not certain. The CDR3 totals 10 residues. V lost 5 bases and J lost 4, with 2 bases in between. Germline V lookup: CDR1 MDHEN, CDR2 SYDVKM. CDR3 DNA sequence: TGTGCCAGCAGTGCCACTGAAGCTTTCTTT. Translation gives CASSATEAFF.

This clone was observed a few times. This chain joins TRBV7-6 and TRBJ2-7, with 8 bases that match TRBD1. Germline V CDR1 and CDR2: SGHVS, FNYEAQ. This CDR3 region has 16 residues. The ends lost 1 base at V and 4 bases at J; junction bases unmatched: 9. The CDR3 nucleotides are TGTGCCAGCAGCTTAGTGGGCAGGGGGCAGGGTTACGAGCAGTACTTC. This gives the protein CASSLVGRGQGYEQYF.

With regard to this clone: A junction boundary mismatches the germline segment, possibly from a read error. CDR3 in amino acids: CSAIDGVYAF. The CDR3 DNA is TGCAGTGCTATAGACGGAGTCTACGCCTTT. The chain employs TRBV20-1 and TRBJ1-1; D call uncertain. The CDR3 spans 10 residues. Germline V gene data show CDR1 as DFQATT and CDR2 as SNEGSKA (reference sequence).

The chain has TRBV11-2 and TRBJ2-7; no definite D call. Germline values: CDR1 SGHAT, CDR2 FQNNGV. CDR3 size: 11 residues. The V end was cut by 6 bases, the J end by 5 bases, with 8 bases between. The CDR3 nucleotides read TGTGCCAGCAGGACCGGCCACGAGCAGTACTTC. Translation gives CASRTGHEQYF.